One and the same sample provided the 24 T cell receptor beta chains below, sequenced in a study of blood T cells in healthy people across ages. The authors ran a second PCR of about 6 to 11 cycles using a sample-barcoded 5' primer and a J-beta primer mix. TCRdb reanalysed the 5' RACE reads using MiXCR and keeps one entry per CDR3 protein. This table has almost 800,000 distinct CDR3 sequences, 58% appearing once. Source material: blood. These receptors were collected from a man aged 30 to 39 in good health.

The rearrangement uses TRBV6-2 or TRBV6-3 and TRBJ1-1; 9 positions agree with TRBD1. The CDR3 is made up of 18 amino acids. Germline CDR1 is MNHEY and CDR2 is SVGEGT. Germline trimming cut 4 bases from V and 0 bases from J; bases unmatched to any gene: 12. The CDR3 DNA sequence: TGTGCCAGCAGTTCCCTAACAGGGGGCGTTCTTATGAACACTGAAGCTTTCTTT. As protein: CASSSLTGGVLMNTEAFF.

The V call is TRBV4-1, the J call TRBJ2-3, with D possibly being TRBD2 (7 bases). This CDR3 region has 15 residues. V was shortened by 2 bases and J by 5 bases, with 14 bases between the two germline ends. Germline CDR1 MGHRA, CDR2 YSYEKL. The CDR3 bases are TGCGCCAGCAGCCAATCACGGGGGGCAAAAGATACGCAGTATTTT. Encoded protein: CASSQSRGAKDTQYF.

V and J are TRBV7-6 and TRBJ1-5; D possibly corresponds to TRBD1 (5 bases). CDR1 is SGHVS, CDR2 FNYEAQ, per germline. The CDR3 spans 15 residues. V was cut by 0 bases and J by 4 bases, with 10 bases left in between. The CDR3 protein is CASSLAAGMNQPQHF. DNA of the CDR3: TGTGCCAGCAGCTTAGCTGCAGGGATGAATCAGCCCCAGCATTTT.

The chain recombines TRBV20-1 with TRBJ1-1; TRBD1 aligns across 8 bases. J was trimmed by 7 bases and V by 1 base; bases with no gene match: 8. This CDR3 has 14 amino acids. Per germline, CDR1 DFQATT and CDR2 SNEGSKA (reference sequence). CDR3 in DNA: TGCAGTGCTAGAGTCCCAGGGGGCTTCGGTGAAGCTTTCTTT. This encodes CSARVPGGFGEAFF.

V is TRBV28 and J is TRBJ2-7, with D unresolved. This CDR3 is built from 14 residues. Germline values: CDR1 MDHEN, CDR2 SYDVKM. V gave up 2 bases and J gave up 2 bases, with 10 bases separating them. The CDR3 sequence is CASSLVTRPYEQYF. The CDR3 DNA sequence: TGTGCCAGCAGTTTAGTCACCCGTCCCTACGAGCAGTACTTC.

This clonotype was seen only a few times. The chain employs TRBV25-1 and TRBJ1-2; D possibly corresponds to TRBD1 (5 bases). There are 15 residues in the CDR3. Looked up from germline, CDR1 is MGHDK and CDR2 is SYGVNS. Trimming took off 8 bases at V and 3 bases at J, with 19 bases between the two ends. The CDR3 spells CASRPTAGGDYGYTF. The DNA of the CDR3 is TGTGCCAGCCGCCCCACCGCCGGGGGGGACTATGGCTACACCTTC.

The chain recombines TRBV12-3 or TRBV12-4 with TRBJ2-5; TRBD2 aligns across 11 bases. Trimming removed 8 bases from V and 5 bases from J; junction bases left unmatched: 4. This CDR3 has 13 residues. CDR3 loop: CASERTSGETQYF. The CDR3 coding sequence is TGTGCCAGCGAACGGACTAGCGGGGAGACCCAGTACTTC.

The rearrangement uses TRBV7-2 and TRBJ2-7; TRBD1 matches 9 bases. The CDR3 spans 17 residues. Trimming removed 5 bases from V and 7 bases from J; junction bases left unmatched: 18. Germline V gene data show CDR1 as SGHTA and CDR2 as FQGNSA. This CDR3 is CASSPRGPGQGTDEQYF. For the CDR3, the DNA is TGTGCCAGCAGCCCACGAGGGCCGGGACAGGGAACGGATGAGCAGTACTTC.

The J gene is TRBJ1-1, the V gene TRBV12-3 or TRBV12-4; D might be TRBD1 (5 bases). The V end was cut by 6 bases, the J end by 1 base, with 9 bases between. The CDR3 runs 13 residues. The CDR3 is CASRVGTNTEAFF. Written as DNA, the CDR3 is TGTGCCAGCAGGGTAGGGACGAACACTGAAGCTTTCTTT.

The chain is built from TRBV10-3 and TRBJ2-1, with D uncertain. The CDR3 has 15 residues. Germline lookup yields CDR1 ENHRY and CDR2 SYGVKD. V was cut by 0 bases and J by 5 bases, with 11 bases left in between. The CDR3 protein is CAISESHYDDNEQFF. In DNA, the CDR3 is TGTGCCATCAGTGAGTCCCACTATGACGACAATGAGCAGTTCTTC.

This clonotype was seen a few times. This chain links TRBV15 with TRBJ2-5; D is perhaps TRBD1 or TRBD2 (5 bases each). Near its end, the DNA agrees better with TRBJ2-7, so the J call may be wrong. The CDR3 sequence is 15 residues long. Germline V gene lookup returns CDR1 LNHNV and CDR2 YYDKDF (reference sequence). The CDR3 nucleotides are TGTGCCACCAGCAATCTAGCAGGGTTTTTGGACGAGCAGTACTTC. Translating gives CATSNLAGFLDEQYF.

The chain employs TRBV6-4 and TRBJ2-1, with D unresolved. Germline CDR1 MRHNA, CDR2 SNTAGT. V was clipped by 0 bases and J by 6 bases, with 6 bases between them. The CDR3 runs to 13 residues. CDR3 in DNA: TGTGCCAGCAGTGACTCGTTCGGCAATGAGCAGTTCTTC. Residues: CASSDSFGNEQFF.

This CDR3 is CSATLVSGAYEQYF. The CDR3 DNA reads as TGCAGTGCAACCCTCGTGAGTGGCGCCTACGAGCAGTACTTC. The V and J genes are TRBV20-1 and TRBJ2-7, with D hard to call. The CDR3 is 14 residues long. Germline V lookup: CDR1 DFQATT, CDR2 SNEGSKA (reference sequence). The V gene lost 6 bases and the J gene lost 2 bases, with 17 bases spanning the gap.

This clonotype showed up just a few times. V usage is TRBV11-2 and J usage is TRBJ2-1; 11 bases fit TRBD2. CDR3 length: 15 residues. The germline V gene has CDR1 SGHAT and CDR2 FQNNGV. The V gene end was trimmed by 4 bases and the J gene end by 4 bases; junction bases not matched to a gene: 3. CDR3: CASSWGLAAYNEQFF. CDR3 coding DNA: TGTGCCAGCAGCTGGGGACTAGCGGCGTACAATGAGCAGTTCTTC.

This sequence joins TRBV15 and TRBJ2-5; D might be TRBD1 (5 bases). Deletions cut 4 bases from V and 1 base from J, with 13 bases between. Germline values: CDR1 LNHNV, CDR2 YYDKDF (reference sequence). CDR3 length: 15 amino acids. The CDR3 DNA reads as TGTGCCACCAGCACCCGACAGATGACCCAAGAGACCCAGTACTTC. It codes for CATSTRQMTQETQYF.

This rearrangement joins TRBV20-1 to TRBJ2-7; 10 bases are shared with TRBD2. The J segment lost 4 bases and the V segment lost 3 bases, leaving 12 bases of the junction unmatched. This CDR3 contains 16 residues. Germline V lookup: CDR1 DFQATT, CDR2 SNEGSKA (reference sequence). CDR3 coding DNA: TGCAGTGCTAGTTCAACCACTAGCGGGATGCGGTACGAGCAGTACTTC. It yields the protein CSASSTTSGMRYEQYF.

Comment on this clonotype: This may be a read error, as it is one base from a much larger clone. The CDR3 nucleotides are TGTGCCAGCAGCTCCATGGCTAGATACGAGCAGTACTTC. Protein: CASSSMARYEQYF. The chain employs TRBV7-2 and TRBJ2-7, with D hard to call. Germline loops: CDR1 SGHTA, CDR2 FQGNSA. This CDR3 has 13 amino acids. Trimming shortened V by 4 bases and J by 4 bases, and 11 bases separated the two germline ends.

The rearrangement links TRBV4-3 to TRBJ2-7; D might be TRBD2 (5 bases). V shed 6 bases and J shed 2 bases, with 17 bases lying between them. The CDR3 is 15 amino acids. The germline CDR1 and CDR2 sequences are LGHNA and YSLEER. The CDR3 bases are TGCGCCAGCAGTTTGGACTGGGCGCAGGCCTACGAGCAGTACTTC. Translated, it gives CASSLDWAQAYEQYF.

Only a few counts were recorded for this clonotype. V is TRBV29-1 and J is TRBJ2-7; D is possibly TRBD1 (5 bases). The germline V gene encodes CDR1 SQVTM and CDR2 ANQGSEA. Deletions cut 2 bases from V and 4 bases from J, with 9 bases between. CDR3 length: 12 residues. The DNA of the CDR3 is TGCAGCGTTGAAACAGGCGCTTACGAGCAGTACTTC. Encoded protein: CSVETGAYEQYF.

This rearrangement joins TRBV7-2 to TRBJ1-2; D perhaps matches TRBD1 (5 bases). The CDR3 sequence is 15 residues long. CDR1 is SGHTA, CDR2 FQGNSA, per germline. Deletions cut 4 bases from V and 5 bases from J, with 17 bases between. CDR3 protein: CASSSPPQGEYGYTF. In DNA, the CDR3 is TGTGCCAGCAGCTCTCCCCCCCAGGGCGAGTATGGCTACACCTTC.

J is TRBJ2-5 and V is TRBV7-2, with TRBD2 matching 9 bases. Germline V lookup: CDR1 SGHTA, CDR2 FQGNSA. V shed 6 bases and J 1 base; nucleotides not matched to a gene: 3. The CDR3 runs 14 residues. This CDR3 reads CASRTSGSQETQYF. In DNA form, the CDR3 reads TGTGCCAGCAGGACTAGCGGAAGCCAAGAGACCCAGTACTTC.

The genes are TRBV2 and TRBJ1-2, with D perhaps matching TRBD1 (5 bases). The germline V gene encodes CDR1 SNHLY and CDR2 FYNNEI. V was pared by 5 bases and J by 1 base, with 8 bases between. This CDR3 contains 13 residues. Written as DNA, the CDR3 is TGTGCCAGCAGTATGACAGTTAACTATGGCTACACCTTC. Amino acid sequence: CASSMTVNYGYTF.

This clonotype was counted between two and nine times. The rearrangement uses TRBV20-1 and TRBJ2-7; D unresolved. V lost 5 bases, J lost 2 bases, and 16 bases lay in between. The CDR3 length is 14 residues. CDR1 and CDR2 from the germline V gene are DFQATT and SNEGSKA (reference sequence). This CDR3 reads CSASDWGTAYEQYF. The CDR3 DNA sequence: TGCAGTGCTTCCGACTGGGGTACAGCCTACGAGCAGTACTTC.

V is TRBV27 and J is TRBJ2-1, with 16 bases aligning to TRBD2. The ends lost 5 bases at V and 8 bases at J; junction bases unmatched: 15. Germline CDR1 reads MNHEY; CDR2 reads SMNVEV (reference sequence). CDR3 length: 19 amino acids. CDR3 in amino acids: CASSQGLAGGPTSFDEQFF. The CDR3 DNA follows: TGTGCCAGCAGTCAGGGACTAGCGGGGGGGCCTACCTCCTTCGATGAGCAGTTCTTC.